The clone carrying this T cell receptor (beta chain) was counted a few times. Its antigen is not identified. From the 5' RACE reads, TCRdb called clonotypes with MiXCR, one entry per CDR3 protein. The data hold 100,000 or so distinct CDR3 sequences, with under 30% observed a single time. The data were obtained in a study of CD8 T cells in ankylosing spondylitis. Study observations and caveats: In synovial fluid and blood from reactive arthritis, some motif variants were previously reported. With a CD8+ phenotype, disease-linked clones were relatively rare in peripheral blood. Characteristic, it appeared, of ankylosing spondylitis blood was a TCR beta motif of about eight highly homologous variants. Reported data indicate significant enrichment of disease-linked clones within matched ankylosing spondylitis synovial fluid.

The germline gives CDR1 MDHEN, CDR2 SYDVKM. The CDR3 loop spans 13 amino acids. Deletions cut 7 bases from V and 2 bases from J, with 11 bases between. The receptor comes from a male donor with ankylosing spondylitis. The material sequenced was synovial fluid, either unsorted or a sorted T cell fraction (not recorded which). This sequence joins TRBV28 and TRBJ2-5; D gene ambiguous. CDR3 sequence: CASTSDFQETQYF. The CDR3, as DNA: TGTGCCAGCACTAGTGATTTTCAAGAGACCCAGTACTTC.